These 13 T cell receptor beta chains originate from one sample sequenced in a study of T cells in Graves' hyperthyroidism and ophthalmopathy (dated by TCRdb to about 2019). Library prep was done by multiplex PCR. Instrument on record: Illumina HiSeq 2000. The TCR beta CDR3 regions were amplified from the RNA transcripts. The TCR CDR3 was subjected to a first round of RT-PCR using the HTBI primer set and the Qiagen OneStep RT-PCR kit. TCRdb handled the public reads itself, with Q25 trimming in fastp and clone calling in MiXCR, and kept productive beta chains. Under each unique CDR3 protein, matching rows form one entry showing the most common genes and DNA. This sample holds about 600,000 distinct CDR3 sequences; approximately 16% were observed only once. The ten top clones hold roughly 3.3% of the sample. Sequences were obtained from blood. The source of these receptors is a woman in her thirties or forties with Graves' ophthalmopathy.

This chain links TRBV20-1 with TRBJ2-1; 10 nucleotides agree with TRBD2. The CDR3 loop spans 15 amino acids. Germline V lookup: CDR1 DFQATT, CDR2 SNEGSKA (reference sequence). The V gene end was trimmed by 6 bases and the J gene end by 6 bases; junction bases not matched to a gene: 11. The CDR3 coding sequence is TGCAGTGCCGCGAGAACTAGCGGGGCTCTCAATGAGCAGTTCTTC. This translates into CSAARTSGALNEQFF.

The chain couples TRBV27 to TRBJ2-7; tentatively, D is TRBD1 (6 bases). V shed 2 bases and J shed 3 bases, with 8 bases lying between them. The CDR3 is 13 amino acids. The germline V gene encodes CDR1 MNHEY and CDR2 SMNVEV (reference sequence). The CDR3 bases are TGTGCCAGCAGTTTAAGGGGGAACTACGAGCAGTACTTC. As protein: CASSLRGNYEQYF.

Only one count was recorded for this clonotype. The gene calls are TRBV28 and TRBJ2-1; 16 bases are shared with TRBD2. Trimming took 5 bases from V and 7 from J; bases not matched to a gene: 8. CDR3 length: 17 residues. Germline-derived CDR1 and CDR2 are MDHEN and SYDVKM. The CDR3: CASSASGTSGRGNEQFF. The CDR3 DNA sequence: TGTGCCAGCAGTGCTTCCGGGACTAGCGGGAGGGGGAATGAGCAGTTCTTC.

This clonotype occurred a few times. The rearrangement joins TRBV20-1 to TRBJ2-5; 10 bases match TRBD2. CDR1 is DFQATT and CDR2 is SNEGSKA in the germline V gene (reference sequence). The V gene end was trimmed by 2 bases and the J gene end by 2 bases; junction bases not matched to a gene: 5. The CDR3 has 15 residues. CDR3 region: CSARSLAGDQETQYF. DNA of the CDR3: TGCAGTGCTAGATCGCTAGCGGGGGATCAAGAGACCCAGTACTTC.

This clonotype was detected ten times or more. This sequence joins TRBV28 and TRBJ1-5; a possible D gene is TRBD1 (6 bases). The germline gives CDR1 MDHEN, CDR2 SYDVKM. The CDR3 runs 16 residues. V was pared by 3 bases and J by 4 bases, with 16 bases between. In DNA, the CDR3 is TGTGCCAGCAGTTTCCCCAACCGGGGGGCAAATCAGCCCCAGCATTTT. Its translation is CASSFPNRGANQPQHF.

This chain connects TRBV2 to TRBJ1-4; TRBD1 might be the D (5 bases). Between the trimmed V and J ends, which lost 8 bases and 3 bases, there was a span of 19 bases. Germline CDR1 and CDR2: SNHLY and FYNNEI. This CDR3 has 16 residues. CDR3 nucleotide sequence: TGTGCCAGCTACAACTCAGGGCGCGGGGCTAATGAAAAACTGTTTTTT. This codes for CASYNSGRGANEKLFF.

About this clonotype itself: A read error is possible here, since a much larger clone lies one base away. J is TRBJ1-1 and V is TRBV19; 12 nucleotides agree with TRBD1. V lost 5 bases to trimming and J lost 0 bases; unmatched junction nucleotides: 7. This CDR3 region has 17 residues. Germline-derived CDR1 and CDR2 are LNHDA and SQIVND (reference sequence). The CDR3 spells CASSYRDRGRMNTEAFF. The CDR3 DNA is TGTGCCAGTAGTTACCGGGACAGGGGGCGCATGAACACTGAAGCTTTCTTT.

The V gene is TRBV20-1, the J gene TRBJ1-5; 9 positions agree with TRBD1. The CDR3 spans 15 residues. V dropped 5 bases and J dropped 2; count of bases not matched to a gene: 7. Germline V lookup: CDR1 DFQATT, CDR2 SNEGSKA (reference sequence). The CDR3 region is CSAHTDRGGNQPQHF. CDR3 sequence (DNA): TGCAGTGCTCATACGGACAGGGGAGGCAATCAGCCCCAGCATTTT.

This clonotype was seen ten or more times. V and J are TRBV20-1 and TRBJ2-2; D is possibly TRBD1 (5 bases). The germline V gene has CDR1 DFQATT and CDR2 SNEGSKA (reference sequence). CDR3 length: 14 residues. V dropped 4 bases and J dropped 8 bases, with 17 bases sitting between them. The CDR3 reads CSATKQGPLGELFF. DNA for the CDR3: TGCAGTGCTACGAAGCAGGGCCCCTTGGGGGAGCTGTTTTTT.

This clonotype was seen at least ten times. This rearrangement joins TRBV7-2 to TRBJ2-1, with 7 bases matching TRBD1. V dropped 5 bases and J dropped 4; count of bases not matched to a gene: 11. The length of the CDR3 is 16 residues. Germline V gene sequence: CDR1 SGHTA, CDR2 FQGNSA. The CDR3 DNA is TGTGCCAGCAGCCGAGATGACAGGGTGATTTACAATGAGCAGTTCTTC. Translation gives CASSRDDRVIYNEQFF.

A single count supports this clonotype. A much larger clone sits a single nucleotide away, making a read error possible. This is likely a read error, given that the CDR3 carries no conserved phenylalanine or tryptophan at its end. This rearrangement joins TRBV20-1 to TRBJ2-7; tentatively, D is TRBD1 (5 bases). Trimming took off 2 bases at V and 3 bases at J, with 8 bases between the two ends. Germline V gene data show CDR1 as DFQATT and CDR2 as SNEGSKA (reference sequence). CDR3 length: 12 amino acids. The CDR3 loop reads CSARIDSYEQYL. The CDR3 DNA is TGCAGTGCTAGAATCGACAGCTACGAGCAGTACCTC.

This clonotype appeared many times. DNA of the CDR3: TGTGCTAGTGGTGCCGGGACATCTTGGAATGAGCAGTTCTTC. This gives the protein CASGAGTSWNEQFF. The chain links TRBV12-5 to TRBJ2-1, with D possibly being TRBD1 (6 bases). The V gene lost 5 bases and the J gene lost 7 bases, with 15 bases spanning the gap. CDR3 length: 14 amino acids. Germline values: CDR1 LGHNT, CDR2 FRNRAP. Complete variable domain (other parts from reference TRBV12-5 and TRBJ2-1): DARVTQTPRHKVTEMGQEVTMRCQPILGHNTVFWYRQTMMQGLELLAYFRNRAPLDDSGMPKDRFSAEMPDATLATLKIQPSEPRDSAVYFCASGAGTSWNEQFFGPGTRLTVL.

This clonotype was seen a few times. The chain couples TRBV4-2 to TRBJ1-1; no clear D gene. Germline CDR1 reads LGHNA; CDR2 reads YNFKEQ. V lost 3 bases, J lost 3 bases, and 14 bases lay in between. CDR3 length: 15 residues. The CDR3 sequence is CASSHQEDMDTEAFF. The CDR3 DNA follows: TGTGCCAGCAGCCACCAGGAGGATATGGACACTGAAGCTTTCTTT.